This note documents a single TCR beta chain sequence. Its target is unknown. Fresh peripheral blood, about 9.6 ml, yielded the PBMCs. Germline lookup yields CDR1 GTSNPN and CDR2 SVGIG (reference sequence). CDR3 length: 14 residues. V lost 4 bases to trimming and J lost 5 bases, with 18 bases between them. TCR beta CDR3 sequences were amplified from RNA transcripts. The HTBI set primed first-round TCR CDR3 RT-PCR. TCRdb re-analysed the multiplex PCR reads in MiXCR, keeping a single row per CDR3 protein. The sample consists of approximately 400,000 distinct CDR3 sequences, roughly 25% of them appearing once. The data were obtained in a study of T cells in Graves' hyperthyroidism and ophthalmopathy. Findings and limits, study-wide: Blood samples included most of the expanded thyroid clonotypes exceeding 0.001. The model anticipated ophthalmopathy a median about six months pre-onset.

The source of this sequence is a man aged 50-60 years with Graves' hyperthyroidism. Source material: blood. The chain has TRBV30 and TRBJ2-7, with D maybe TRBD2 (7 bases). Here the CDR3 reads CAWTRTGRADEQYF. CDR3 DNA: TGTGCCTGGACTCGTACAGGGAGGGCCGACGAGCAGTACTTC. Together with reference TRBV30 and TRBJ2-7, the CDR3 gives the full variable domain: SQTIHQWPATLVQPVGSPLSLECTVEGTSNPNLYWYRQAAGRGLQLLFYSVGIGQISSEVPQNLSASRPQDRQFILSSKKLLLSDSGFYLCAWTRTGRADEQYFGPGTRLTVT.